Presented here are 26 T cell receptor beta chains from one specimen sequenced in a study of response to subunit inactivated influenza vaccine. TCRdb itself ran the RT-PCR reads through MiXCR, one entry per CDR3 protein. The table records about 650,000 distinct CDR3 sequences, around 15% of them present only once. Sequencing used PBMCs from blood, obtained 14 to 15 days before vaccination. The receptors were gathered from a man aged 50 or older who received an inactivated influenza vaccine.

In this sample, this clonotype turned up a few times. The rearrangement links TRBV12-3 or TRBV12-4 to TRBJ2-5; D ambiguous. The CDR3 extends over 14 amino acids. V shed 3 bases and J shed 4 bases, with 12 bases lying between them. The CDR3 DNA reads as TGTGCCAGCAGTTTCTGGCAAGAGCGAGAGACCCAGTACTTC. Translated, it gives CASSFWQERETQYF.

V is TRBV6-2 or TRBV6-3 and J is TRBJ2-3; D is uncertain. The V end lost 2 bases, the J end lost 2 bases, and 11 bases lay between the germline ends. The CDR3 runs to 15 residues. Per germline, CDR1 MNHEY and CDR2 SVGEGT. The CDR3 loop reads CASSYPPGHTDTQYF. The CDR3 region has the DNA TGTGCCAGCAGTTACCCACCGGGTCACACAGATACGCAGTATTTT.

This clonotype was observed at least ten times. The chain links TRBV12-3 or TRBV12-4 to TRBJ2-5, with D perhaps given as TRBD1 or TRBD2 (5 bases each). CDR3 length: 13 amino acids. Trimming shortened V by 8 bases and J by 5 bases, and 15 bases separated the two germline ends. This CDR3 reads CASSRGGMETQYF. DNA for the CDR3: TGTGCCAGCTCCCGTGGGGGAATGGAGACCCAGTACTTC.

This clonotype came up a few times. The chain carries TRBV5-6 and TRBJ2-3; the D gene is possibly TRBD2 (6 bases). Looked up from germline, CDR1 is SGHDT and CDR2 is YYEEEE. Trimming cost V 2 bases and J 2 bases, with 12 bases left between them. This CDR3 is built from 15 residues. The CDR3 DNA sequence: TGTGCCAGCAGCTTTTGGGGGGTAAACACAGATACGCAGTATTTT. As protein: CASSFWGVNTDTQYF.

This clonotype came up a few times. This chain links TRBV14 with TRBJ2-5; 8 bases fit TRBD1. The V gene's germline CDR1 is SGHDN and CDR2 FVKESK. This CDR3 is 16 amino acids long. Germline trimming cut 4 bases from V and 9 bases from J; bases unmatched to any gene: 16. CDR3 nucleotide sequence: TGTGCCAGCAGCCTCTGGACAGGGCAACGATCAGGGGCCCAGTACTTC. Translated: CASSLWTGQRSGAQYF.

The chain joins TRBV6-1 to TRBJ2-7, with TRBD1 matching 7 bases. There are 13 residues in the CDR3. In germline, CDR1 is MNHNS, CDR2 SASEGT. The trim removed 5 bases at V and 2 bases at J, leaving 3 bases unmatched. CDR3 loop: CASSKGQTYEQYF. For the CDR3, the DNA is TGTGCCAGCAGTAAGGGACAGACCTACGAGCAGTACTTC.

The chain joins TRBV20-1 to TRBJ2-3, with TRBD2 matching 11 bases. The germline V gene encodes CDR1 DFQATT and CDR2 SNEGSKA (reference sequence). This CDR3 is built from 20 residues. The V and J ends lost 0 bases and 6 bases, in that order; junction bases with no gene match: 20. This chain's CDR3 is CSARDLETSGNSGQRDTQYF. The CDR3 DNA sequence: TGCAGTGCTAGAGATCTTGAGACTAGCGGGAATTCGGGCCAAAGGGATACGCAGTATTTT.

The chain links TRBV4-2 to TRBJ2-2; a possible D gene is TRBD2 (5 bases). With 4 bases removed from V and 8 bases from J, the gap between germline ends came to 14 bases. CDR1 and CDR2 (germline): LGHNA, YNFKEQ. The CDR3 sequence is 14 residues long. CDR3: CASSLSGREGELFF. CDR3 DNA sequence: TGTGCCAGCAGCCTCAGTGGACGGGAAGGGGAGCTGTTTTTT.

This clonotype was counted between two and nine times. The rearrangement joins TRBV4-1 to TRBJ2-1, with 13 nucleotides matching TRBD2. V was clipped by 2 bases and J by 6 bases; unmatched bases: 13. The germline V gene encodes CDR1 MGHRA and CDR2 YSYEKL. The CDR3 has 19 residues. The CDR3 region has the DNA TGCGCCAGCAGCCAAATCATACTAGCGGGGGGGCACGCGGGCAATGAGCAGTTCTTC. Translating it yields CASSQIILAGGHAGNEQFF.

This clonotype was seen only a few times. The V and J genes are TRBV28 and TRBJ1-2; no definite D call. The germline gives CDR1 MDHEN, CDR2 SYDVKM. The CDR3 extends over 13 amino acids. Trimming cost V 6 bases and J 3 bases, with 11 bases left between them. As DNA, the CDR3 is TGTGCCAGCAGATCCTCCGGGGACTATGGCTACACCTTC. It specifies CASRSSGDYGYTF.

A few counts support this clonotype. The rearrangement links TRBV10-3 to TRBJ2-4; maybe TRBD2 (7 bases). With 4 bases removed from V and 8 bases from J, the gap between germline ends came to 18 bases. The CDR3 runs to 15 residues. Germline values: CDR1 ENHRY, CDR2 SYGVKD. This chain's CDR3 is CAISGDGGAVDIQYF. The CDR3 DNA reads TGTGCCATCAGTGGGGATGGGGGGGCCGTGGACATTCAGTACTTC.

Only a few counts were recorded for this clonotype. This rearrangement joins TRBV6-2 or TRBV6-3 to TRBJ1-2; D ambiguous. The CDR3 runs 12 residues. Trimming took off 4 bases at V and 5 bases at J, with 8 bases between the two ends. Germline CDR1 reads MNHEY; CDR2 reads SVGEGT. The CDR3 nucleotides read TGTGCCAGCAGTTTGTCCGTTTATGGCTACACCTTC. As protein: CASSLSVYGYTF.

The V gene is TRBV10-2, the J gene TRBJ2-7, with no clear D. V was clipped by 0 bases and J by 4 bases, with 4 bases between them. The CDR3 totals 12 residues. CDR1 is WSHSY, CDR2 SAAADI, per germline. CDR3 coding DNA: TGCGCCAGCAGTGAGTCGAGGTACGAGCAGTACTTC. Its protein product is CASSESRYEQYF.

This clonotype showed up just a few times. This chain joins TRBV14 and TRBJ1-1, with 8 bases fitting TRBD1. The trim removed 3 bases at V and 2 bases at J, leaving 8 bases unmatched. This CDR3 is built from 16 residues. Germline V CDR1 and CDR2: SGHDN, FVKESK. CDR3: CASSHSSDRANTEAFF. CDR3 nucleotide sequence: TGTGCCAGCAGCCACTCTTCGGACAGGGCTAACACTGAAGCTTTCTTT.

There are a few counts of this clonotype. V gene TRBV3-1 combines with J gene TRBJ2-3; D remains ambiguous. This CDR3 comprises 15 residues. V was shortened by 1 base and J by 1 base, with 9 bases between the two germline ends. Germline V CDR1 and CDR2: LGHDT, YNNKEL (reference sequence). Here the CDR3 reads CASSQGNQGTDTQYF. CDR3 DNA: TGTGCCAGCAGCCAAGGTAACCAGGGCACAGATACGCAGTATTTT.

The V call is TRBV5-1, the J call TRBJ1-5, with 7 bases lining up with TRBD1. This CDR3 is built from 15 residues. V was clipped by 5 bases and J by 1 base; unmatched bases: 6. Germline V gene data show CDR1 as SGHRS and CDR2 as YFSETQ. The CDR3 is CASRSGTASNQPQHF. As DNA, the CDR3 is TGCGCCAGCAGATCAGGGACAGCCAGCAATCAGCCCCAGCATTTT.

The V call is TRBV10-3, the J call TRBJ2-3; 7 nucleotides align to TRBD1. Germline lookup yields CDR1 ENHRY and CDR2 SYGVKD. The CDR3 is 13 residues long. V lost 6 bases and J lost 2; bases outside the gene matches: 2. CDR3 residues: CAISGQATDTQYF. The CDR3 nucleotides read TGTGCCATCAGCGGACAGGCCACAGATACGCAGTATTTT.

The V and J genes are TRBV7-9 and TRBJ1-2; D unresolved. There are 15 residues in the CDR3. The V end lost 10 bases, the J end lost 0 bases, and 18 bases lay between the germline ends. Per germline, CDR1 SEHNR and CDR2 FQNEAQ (reference sequence). The CDR3 protein is CAIEGGGPTNYGYTF. CDR3 sequence (DNA): TGTGCCATCGAAGGTGGAGGACCCACTAACTATGGCTACACCTTC.

The chain has TRBV15 and TRBJ1-1, with D possibly TRBD1 on 5 matching bases. The CDR3 sequence is 14 residues long. CDR1 and CDR2 from the germline V gene are LNHNV and YYDKDF (reference sequence). Between the trimmed V and J ends, which lost 1 base and 1 base, there was a span of 7 bases. Here the CDR3 reads CATSRGGQNTEAFF. The CDR3, as DNA: TGTGCCACCAGCAGAGGCGGACAGAACACTGAAGCTTTCTTT.

This clonotype was counted only a few times. The chain employs TRBV12-3 or TRBV12-4 and TRBJ1-1, with 8 bases lining up with TRBD1. With 6 bases clipped from V and 4 bases from J, the junction kept 10 bases outside the gene matches. This CDR3 is built from 15 residues. The CDR3 sequence is CASRPDRGGSTEAFF. The CDR3 coding sequence is TGTGCCAGCAGACCCGACAGGGGAGGGAGCACTGAAGCTTTCTTT.

The chain links TRBV12-3 or TRBV12-4 to TRBJ2-2; D is undetermined. Trimming pared 3 bases from V and 8 bases from J, leaving 13 bases between. The CDR3 sequence is 14 residues long. CDR3 sequence: CASSFGKGMGELFF. In DNA, the CDR3 is TGTGCCAGCAGTTTTGGCAAAGGCATGGGGGAGCTGTTTTTT.

The rearrangement links TRBV7-2 to TRBJ2-7; TRBD2 aligns across 8 bases. CDR1 is SGHTA and CDR2 is FQGNSA in the germline V gene. CDR3 length: 17 residues. The junction had 15 bases not matched to a gene; V was cut back by 6 bases and J by 2 bases. The CDR3 here is CASSYDVASGQTYEQYF. The CDR3 DNA reads as TGTGCCAGCAGTTATGACGTGGCTAGCGGGCAGACCTACGAGCAGTACTTC.

This clonotype was counted between two and nine times. The genes are TRBV5-1 and TRBJ2-1; D possibly corresponds to TRBD2 (6 bases). From germline, CDR1 is SGHRS and CDR2 YFSETQ. Deletions cut 6 bases from V and 6 bases from J, with 16 bases between. The CDR3 covers 14 residues. As DNA, the CDR3 is TGCGCCAGCACCACCCCGGAGGGTATCAATGAGCAGTTCTTC. Its translation is CASTTPEGINEQFF.

This clonotype has only a few counts. The rearrangement uses TRBV4-2 and TRBJ2-3; 13 bases are a match to TRBD2. With V trimmed by 3 bases and J by 5 bases, 5 bases remained unmatched. CDR3 length equals 16 residues. Germline assignment: CDR1 LGHNA and CDR2 YNFKEQ. The CDR3 loop is CASSQTSGGFGDTQYF. CDR3 coding DNA: TGTGCCAGCAGCCAGACTAGCGGGGGGTTTGGAGATACGCAGTATTTT.

This chain joins TRBV4-2 and TRBJ2-3, with D unresolved. The CDR3 is made up of 16 amino acids. Trimming took 0 bases from V and 0 from J, leaving 10 bases between them. The germline V gene has CDR1 LGHNA and CDR2 YNFKEQ. DNA of the CDR3: TGTGCCAGCAGCCAAGATGTGAGCACTAGCACAGATACGCAGTATTTT. Amino acid sequence: CASSQDVSTSTDTQYF.

This clonotype came up a few times. The chain carries TRBV7-9 and TRBJ2-1; D may be TRBD2 (6 bases). Deletions cut 1 base from V and 5 bases from J, with 15 bases between. Germline CDR1 reads SEHNR; CDR2 reads FQNEAQ (reference sequence). The CDR3 loop spans 16 amino acids. The CDR3 nucleotides are TGTGCCAGCAGCTTAGTGCTGGGACTTCAAAACAATGAGCAGTTCTTC. Translating it yields CASSLVLGLQNNEQFF.